A selection of T cell receptor beta chains follows, all from one sample in a study of blood T cell repertoires in COVID-19. Produced via immunoSEQ multiplex PCR; TCRdb's table is partial and in-frame only. This sample has some 70,000 clones, with more than 85% found just once. Sample: peripheral blood. Source of these receptors: a human donor with active COVID-19. The donor label of this sample is uncertain. The CDR3 runs from the conserved cysteine through the conserved F or W. The D gene is left open where the match is weak. Where a row states a size, it is once, few, many or the class of an expanded clone; other rows omit it.

size,V,D,J,DNA,CDR3
-,TRBV24-1,-,TRBJ2-7,TGTGCCACCAGTGACCCTCCGGCGACTCTCGCTAGGGAGCAGTACTTC,CATSDPPATLAREQYF
-,TRBV18,-,TRBJ2-3,TGTGCCAGCTCACCACCCTTGACAGATACGCAGTATTTT,CASSPPLTDTQYF
-,TRBV6-5,TRBD1,TRBJ2-1,TGTGCCAGCAGTTACGGGACAGGGGTGACCAATGAGCAGTTCTTC,CASSYGTGVTNEQFF
-,TRBV19,TRBD1,TRBJ1-2,TGTGCCAGTAGTCCTCGCCGAGGGACAGCCAAACCATCTTATGGCTACACCTTC,CASSPRRGTAKPSYGYTF
-,TRBV4-3,TRBD1,TRBJ2-2,TGCGCCAGCAGCTCCCGGACAGGACCGAACACCGGGGAGCTGTTTTTT,CASSSRTGPNTGELFF
-,TRBV5-4,-,TRBJ1-1,TGTGCCAGCAGCTCCCAGACCGGGACTCTAGTCGACCGGGCTTTCTTT,CASSSQTGTLVDRAFF
-,TRBV28,-,TRBJ1-5,TGTGCCAGCAAAGCGGGGGGTAGTGAGCCCCAGCATTTT,CASKAGGSEPQHF
-,TRBV18,TRBD1,TRBJ1-4,TGTGCCAGCTCACCCGACAGGGTGGGTGAAAAACTGTTTTTT,CASSPDRVGEKLFF
medium-sized,TRBV5-5,-,TRBJ1-3,TGTGCCAGCAGCTTCGGACATCTCGGAAACACCATATATTTT,CASSFGHLGNTIYF
-,TRBV5-5,TRBD1,TRBJ2-2,TGTGCCAGCAGCTCCCCGGACAGGTCCGGGGAGCTGTTTTTT,CASSSPDRSGELFF
-,TRBV5-1,-,TRBJ2-7,TGCGCCAGCAGCCCCATGGGACAACGGTACGAGCAGTACTTC,CASSPMGQRYEQYF
once,TRBV27,-,TRBJ1-2,TGTGCCAGCAGTTTGTATACGGGGAATGGCTACACCTTC,CASSLYTGNGYTF
-,TRBV2,TRBD2,TRBJ2-7,TGTGCCAGCAGTGATCCCACTAGCGGCTCCTACGAGCAGTACTTC,CASSDPTSGSYEQYF
-,TRBV6-6,-,TRBJ2-7,TGTGCCAGCAGTGACCCCGTCACTAACTACGAGCAGTACTTC,CASSDPVTNYEQYF
-,TRBV27,-,TRBJ1-5,TGTGCCAGCAGAAGACAGGTAGGAGGTCAGCCCCAGCATTTT,CASRRQVGGQPQHF
-,TRBV7-8,-,TRBJ1-5,TGTGCCAGCAGCTTAGTGTCCGGCTCGGGACAGCCCCAGCATTTT,CASSLVSGSGQPQHF
-,TRBV30,-,TRBJ1-1,TGTGCCTGGAGTGCCACGGGGGGGACTGAAGCTTTCTTT,CAWSATGGTEAFF
once,TRBV5-1,-,TRBJ1-1,TGCGCCAGCAGCCACCCTACAGGGAACACTGAAGCTTTCTTT,CASSHPTGNTEAFF
-,TRBV7-8,-,TRBJ2-7,TGTGCCAGCAGCGTAGGGAGCCTCGAGCAGTACTTC,CASSVGSLEQYF
-,TRBV5-6,TRBD1,TRBJ2-2,TGTGCCAGCATCCTGCGGACAGGGGGCAGGTCCGGGGAGCTGTTTTTT,CASILRTGGRSGELFF
-,TRBV18,-,TRBJ1-5,TGTGCCAGCTCGCCTACAGAAAGCAATCAGCCCCAGCATTTT,CASSPTESNQPQHF
-,TRBV7-2,-,TRBJ1-2,TGTGCCAGCAGCTCCTCCGGGACTGAATTCAACTATGGCTACACCTTC,CASSSSGTEFNYGYTF
-,TRBV24-1,TRBD1,TRBJ2-1,TGTGCCACCAGTGATCCTGATGTGGGGACAGGGGAGACCAATGAGCAGTTCTTC,CATSDPDVGTGETNEQFF
-,TRBV7-2,-,TRBJ1-3,TGTGCCAGCAGCCGCGGGAGAGGGACCCACTCTGGAAACACCATATATTTT,CASSRGRGTHSGNTIYF
-,TRBV7-2,-,TRBJ2-3,TGTGCCAGCAGCTCTTCTAAGGGGGGGATAGATACGCAGTATTTT,CASSSSKGGIDTQYF
-,TRBV5-1,-,TRBJ1-5,TGCGCCAGCAGCCTACTTACGGGTCAGCCCCAGCATTTT,CASSLLTGQPQHF
-,TRBV10-2,TRBD1,TRBJ2-5,TGCGCCAGCAGTGACCCGGGACAGGCCGCCTCTTTTTACCAAGAGACCCAGTACTTC,CASSDPGQAASFYQETQYF
-,TRBV5-4,-,TRBJ1-5,TGTGCCAGCTCCCCGGGAGGTATGGGCAATCAGCCCCAGCATTTT,CASSPGGMGNQPQHF
-,TRBV28,-,TRBJ1-3,TGTGCCAGCAGTTCGACAGTACCGGACACCATATATTTT,CASSSTVPDTIYF
-,TRBV7-9,TRBD1,TRBJ1-6,TGTGCCAGCAGCTTAGGCTGGACAGGGCTGTCACCCCTCCACTTT,CASSLGWTGLSPLHF
-,TRBV28,TRBD2,TRBJ2-7,TGTGCCAGCAGTTTAGGCGGGGGGAGCTCCTACGAGCAGTACTTC,CASSLGGGSSYEQYF
-,TRBV11-2,TRBD2,TRBJ2-1,TGTGCCAGCAGCCGAAGCGGGAATCGCAATGAGCAGTTCTTC,CASSRSGNRNEQFF
-,TRBV7-2,-,TRBJ2-7,TGTGCCAGCAGCTTAGAACGGCTAGACGAGCAGTACTTC,CASSLERLDEQYF
-,TRBV3-1/TRBV3-2,-,TRBJ2-5,TGTGCCAGCAGCCAAGGACAGTCACAAGAGACCCAGTACTTC,CASSQGQSQETQYF
-,TRBV21-1,-,TRBJ1-2,TGTGCCAGCAGCAAAAGAGACAGGGGGCGGTTTGGCTACACCTTC,CASSKRDRGRFGYTF
-,TRBV12-3/TRBV12-4,-,TRBJ1-1,TGTGCCAGCAGTTTTGGACATAAGTCTGAAGCTTTCTTT,CASSFGHKSEAFF
-,TRBV7-2,TRBD2,TRBJ2-7,TGTGCCAGCAGCTCCTCTAGCGGTGGCTACGAGCAGTACTTC,CASSSSSGGYEQYF
-,TRBV12-3/TRBV12-4,-,TRBJ2-2,TGTGCCAGCAGCACAACAGTCACCGGGGAGCTGTTTTTT,CASSTTVTGELFF
-,TRBV6-2/TRBV6-3,TRBD1,TRBJ1-5,TGTGCCAGCACCCCTACGATTGGGACAGGCAGCAATCAGCCCCAGCATTTT,CASTPTIGTGSNQPQHF
-,TRBV6-2/TRBV6-3,TRBD1,TRBJ1-5,TGTGCCAGCAGTCCGGACAGGGGTGCGAGCAATCAGCCCCAGCATTTT,CASSPDRGASNQPQHF
-,TRBV5-6,-,TRBJ2-4,TGTGCCAGCAGCTTGATATCAGGCAAAAACATTCAGTACTTC,CASSLISGKNIQYF
-,TRBV4-3,TRBD2,TRBJ2-1,TGCGCCAGCAGCCAAGGAACCGGGGCTAGCGGGGTTTACAATGAGCAGTTCTTC,CASSQGTGASGVYNEQFF
-,TRBV19,-,TRBJ1-2,TGTGCCAGTAGTATAACAGACTATGGCTACACCTTC,CASSITDYGYTF
-,TRBV19,-,TRBJ1-1,TGTGCCAGTCGCAAGGGAGTTTACACTGAAGCTTTCTTT,CASRKGVYTEAFF
-,TRBV2,TRBD2,TRBJ2-1,TGTGCCAGCAGTGGCATAGCGGGAGATGAGCAGTTCTTC,CASSGIAGDEQFF
-,TRBV10-3,-,TRBJ1-4,TGTGCCATCAGTGGGAGTTTGGCTAATGAAAAACTGTTTTTT,CAISGSLANEKLFF
-,TRBV6-5,TRBD1,TRBJ1-2,TGTGCCAGCAGTTACAGGGACAGGGATGGCTACACCTTC,CASSYRDRDGYTF
-,TRBV18,-,TRBJ1-1,TGTGCCAGCTCACCTCCGGCGGGTTATAGATCTGAAGCTTTCTTT,CASSPPAGYRSEAFF
-,TRBV28,TRBD2,TRBJ2-1,TGTGCCAGCAGTTTAGGGACTAGCGGGAGTTACAATGAGCAGTTCTTC,CASSLGTSGSYNEQFF
-,TRBV6-5,TRBD2,TRBJ2-2,TGTGCCAGCAGTTACGCCCTAGCGGGAGTCACCGGGGAGCTGTTTTTT,CASSYALAGVTGELFF
-,TRBV25-1,TRBD2,TRBJ2-1,TGTGCCAGCAGTGAATATATATCTAGCGGGGCCTACAATGAGCAGTTCTTC,CASSEYISSGAYNEQFF
few,TRBV5-4,-,TRBJ2-7,TGTGCCAGCAGCTACCACGGGACACCTTACGAGCAGTACTTC,CASSYHGTPYEQYF
-,TRBV28,-,TRBJ1-2,TGTGCCAGCAGTTTCGGAGGGCCCCCCGCCTATGGCTACACCTTC,CASSFGGPPAYGYTF